This TCR beta chain is from a study of T cell responses to AZD1222 COVID-19 vaccine. Study-level points and caveats: Variant regions that are unmutated are reportedly the target of nearly half of spike-specific TCRs.

CDR3 size: 14 residues. Trimming left V 0 bases short and J 4 bases short, with 5 bases between. Germline V lookup: CDR1 SGHRS, CDR2 YFSETQ. Assay used: immunoSEQ multiplex PCR; TCRdb lists only in-frame clones, some missing. The sample includes 130,000 to 150,000 clones, 80% to 95% seen only once; the top ten take over 1.5%. Remarks on this clone: Its antigen is not known.

The source material was peripheral blood, sampled on day 0 of AZD1222 vaccination. The sequence came from an adult in good health. The J gene is TRBJ2-6, the V gene TRBV5-1; D gene unclear. CDR3 residues: CASSLDAGANVLTF. The CDR3 bases are TGCGCCAGCAGCTTGGACGCAGGGGCCAACGTCCTGACTTTC.